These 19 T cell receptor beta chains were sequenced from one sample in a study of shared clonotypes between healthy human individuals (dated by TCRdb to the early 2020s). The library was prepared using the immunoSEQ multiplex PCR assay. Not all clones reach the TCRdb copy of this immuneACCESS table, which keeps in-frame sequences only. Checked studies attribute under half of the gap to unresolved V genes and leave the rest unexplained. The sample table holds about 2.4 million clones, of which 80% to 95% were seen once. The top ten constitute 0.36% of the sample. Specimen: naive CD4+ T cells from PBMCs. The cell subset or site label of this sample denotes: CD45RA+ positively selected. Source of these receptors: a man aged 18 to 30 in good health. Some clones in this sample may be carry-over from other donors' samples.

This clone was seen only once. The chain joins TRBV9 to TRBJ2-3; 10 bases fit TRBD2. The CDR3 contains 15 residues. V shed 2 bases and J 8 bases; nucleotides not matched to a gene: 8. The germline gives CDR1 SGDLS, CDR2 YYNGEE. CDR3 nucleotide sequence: TGTGCCAGCAGCGTCGGGCTAGCGGGAGTTTCTACGCAGTATTTT. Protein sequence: CASSVGLAGVSTQYF.

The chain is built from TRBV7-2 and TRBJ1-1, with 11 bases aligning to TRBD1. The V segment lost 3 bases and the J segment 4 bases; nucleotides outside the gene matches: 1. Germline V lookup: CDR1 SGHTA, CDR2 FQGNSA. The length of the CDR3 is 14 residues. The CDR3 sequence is CASSFGTGGTEAFF. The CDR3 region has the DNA TGTGCCAGCAGCTTCGGGACAGGGGGCACTGAAGCTTTCTTT.

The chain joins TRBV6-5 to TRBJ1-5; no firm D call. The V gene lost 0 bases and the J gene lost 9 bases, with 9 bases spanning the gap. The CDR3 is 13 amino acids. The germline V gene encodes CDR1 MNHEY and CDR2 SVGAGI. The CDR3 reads CASSYSIYRPQHF. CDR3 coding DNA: TGTGCCAGCAGTTACTCGATTTATCGGCCCCAGCATTTT.

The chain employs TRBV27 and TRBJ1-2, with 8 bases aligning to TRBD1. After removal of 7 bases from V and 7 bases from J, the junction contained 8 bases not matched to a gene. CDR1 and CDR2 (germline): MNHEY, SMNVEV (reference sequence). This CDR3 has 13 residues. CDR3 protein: CASKIGQGGGYTF. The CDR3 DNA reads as TGTGCCAGCAAAATCGGACAGGGCGGTGGCTACACCTTC.

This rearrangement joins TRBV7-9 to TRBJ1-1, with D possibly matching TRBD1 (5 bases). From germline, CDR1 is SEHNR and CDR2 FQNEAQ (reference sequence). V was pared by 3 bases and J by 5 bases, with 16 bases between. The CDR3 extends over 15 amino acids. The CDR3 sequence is CASSFGYGARTEAFF. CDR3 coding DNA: TGTGCCAGCAGCTTCGGTTATGGGGCGCGGACTGAAGCTTTCTTT. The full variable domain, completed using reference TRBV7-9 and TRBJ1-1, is DTGVSQNPRHKITKRGQNVTFRCDPISEHNRLYWYRQTLGQGPEFLTYFQNEAQLEKSRLLSDRFSAERPKGSFSTLEIQRTEQGDSAMYLCASSFGYGARTEAFFGQGTRLTVV.

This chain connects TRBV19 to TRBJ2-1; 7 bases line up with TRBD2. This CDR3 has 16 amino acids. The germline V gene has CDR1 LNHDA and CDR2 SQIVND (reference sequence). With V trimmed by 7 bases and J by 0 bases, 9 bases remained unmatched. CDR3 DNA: TGTGCCAGTACCACTCACGGGGGGAGCTCCTACAATGAGCAGTTCTTC. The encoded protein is CASTTHGGSSYNEQFF. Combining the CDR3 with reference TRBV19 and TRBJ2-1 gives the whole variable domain DGGITQSPKYLFRKEGQNVTLSCEQNLNHDAMYWYRQDPGQGLRLIYYSQIVNDFQKGDIAEGYSVSREKKESFPLTVTSAQKNPTAFYLCASTTHGGSSYNEQFFGPGTRLTVL.

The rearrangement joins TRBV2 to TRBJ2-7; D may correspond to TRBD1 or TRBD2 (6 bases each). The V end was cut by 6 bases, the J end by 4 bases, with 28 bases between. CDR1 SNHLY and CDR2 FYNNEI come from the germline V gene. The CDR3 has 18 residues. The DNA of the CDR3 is TGTGCCAGCAGATCATCCGGAACGCGTAGGGGGAGGACGTACGAGCAGTACTTC. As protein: CASRSSGTRRGRTYEQYF.

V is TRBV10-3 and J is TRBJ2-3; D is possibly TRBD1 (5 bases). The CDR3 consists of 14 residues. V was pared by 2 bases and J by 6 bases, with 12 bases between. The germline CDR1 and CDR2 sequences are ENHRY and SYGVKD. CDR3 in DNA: TGTGCCATCAGTGAGCTTGTGGGGCGCGATACGCAGTATTTT. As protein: CAISELVGRDTQYF.

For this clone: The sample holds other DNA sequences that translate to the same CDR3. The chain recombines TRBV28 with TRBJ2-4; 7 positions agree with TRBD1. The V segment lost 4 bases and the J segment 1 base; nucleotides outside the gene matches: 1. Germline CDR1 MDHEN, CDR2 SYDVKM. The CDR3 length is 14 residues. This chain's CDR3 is CASSSQGAKNIQYF. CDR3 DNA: TGTGCCAGCAGTTCACAGGGGGCCAAAAACATTCAGTACTTC.

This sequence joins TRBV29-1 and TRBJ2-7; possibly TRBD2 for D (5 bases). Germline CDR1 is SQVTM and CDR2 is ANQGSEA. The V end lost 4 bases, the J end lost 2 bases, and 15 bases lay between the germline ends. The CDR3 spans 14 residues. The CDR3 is CSVGVVGSPYEQYF. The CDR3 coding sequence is TGCAGCGTTGGCGTCGTTGGGAGCCCCTACGAGCAGTACTTC.

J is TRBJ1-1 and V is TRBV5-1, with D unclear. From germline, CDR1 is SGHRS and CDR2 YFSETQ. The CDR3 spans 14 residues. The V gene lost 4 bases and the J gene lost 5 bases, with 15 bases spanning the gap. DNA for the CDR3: TGCGCCAGCAGCACCGAGAGGTCGGGGACTGAAGCTTTCTTT. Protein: CASSTERSGTEAFF.

In DNA, the CDR3 is TGCGCCAGCAGCTTGGTTTCCGCTAGGGCCAATGAGCAGTTCTTC. This gives the protein CASSLVSARANEQFF. The chain recombines TRBV5-1 with TRBJ2-1; no clear D. Germline CDR1 reads SGHRS; CDR2 reads YFSETQ. With 0 bases removed from V and 6 bases from J, the gap between germline ends came to 13 bases. The CDR3 contains 15 residues.

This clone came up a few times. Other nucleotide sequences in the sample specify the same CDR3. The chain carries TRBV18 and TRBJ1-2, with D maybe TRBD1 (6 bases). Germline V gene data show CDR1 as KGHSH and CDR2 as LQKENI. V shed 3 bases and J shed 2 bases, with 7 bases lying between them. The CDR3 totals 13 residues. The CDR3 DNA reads TGTGCCAGCTCACCCGACAGGAACTATGGCTACACCTTC. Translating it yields CASSPDRNYGYTF.

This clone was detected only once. CDR3 residues: CASSLQGQGAVGYTF. DNA of the CDR3: TGTGCCAGCAGCTTACAGGGACAGGGGGCGGTTGGCTACACCTTC. V gene TRBV5-6 combines with J gene TRBJ1-2; TRBD1 aligns across 12 bases. CDR1 is SGHDT and CDR2 is YYEEEE in the germline V gene. The trim removed 2 bases at V and 7 bases at J, leaving 6 bases unmatched. The CDR3 contains 15 residues.

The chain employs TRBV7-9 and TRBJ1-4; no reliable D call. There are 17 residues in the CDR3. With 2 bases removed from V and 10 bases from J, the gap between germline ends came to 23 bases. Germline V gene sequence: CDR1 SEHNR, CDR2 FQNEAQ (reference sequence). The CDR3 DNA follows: TGTGCCAGCAGCTTAAATTTCGGGAATCTGGACGCCCCAAAACTGTTTTTT. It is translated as CASSLNFGNLDAPKLFF.

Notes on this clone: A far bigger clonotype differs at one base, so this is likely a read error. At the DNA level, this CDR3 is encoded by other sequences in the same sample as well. The CDR3 region has the DNA TGTGCCAGCAGCTTAGACAAGAACTATGGCTACACCTTC. This gives the protein CASSLDKNYGYTF. V usage is TRBV7-2 and J usage is TRBJ1-2; no clear D gene. Germline V gives CDR1 SGHTA, CDR2 FQGNSA. The CDR3 has 13 residues. V dropped 1 base and J dropped 2 bases, with 5 bases sitting between them. Full variable domain (remainder filled in from reference TRBV7-2 and TRBJ1-2): GAGVSQSPSNKVTEKGKDVELRCDPISGHTALYWYRQSLGQGLEFLIYFQGNSAPDKSGLPSDRFSAERTGGSVSTLTIQRTQQEDSAVYLCASSLDKNYGYTFGSGTRLTVV.

This CDR3 reads CASSLSRGRGYTF. Here the CDR3 DNA reads TGTGCCAGCAGCCTGTCTCGGGGGCGCGGCTACACCTTC. The V gene is TRBV27, the J gene TRBJ1-2; a weak D match, TRBD1 (6 bases). CDR1 and CDR2 (germline): MNHEY, SMNVEV (reference sequence). V gave up 6 bases and J gave up 8 bases, with 16 bases separating them. The CDR3 sequence is 13 residues long.

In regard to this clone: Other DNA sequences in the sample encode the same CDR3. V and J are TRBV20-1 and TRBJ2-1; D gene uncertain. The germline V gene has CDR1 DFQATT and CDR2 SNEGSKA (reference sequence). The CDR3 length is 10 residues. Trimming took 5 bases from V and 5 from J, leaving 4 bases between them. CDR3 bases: TGCAGTGCTTCCCACAATGAGCAGTTCTTC. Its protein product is CSASHNEQFF.

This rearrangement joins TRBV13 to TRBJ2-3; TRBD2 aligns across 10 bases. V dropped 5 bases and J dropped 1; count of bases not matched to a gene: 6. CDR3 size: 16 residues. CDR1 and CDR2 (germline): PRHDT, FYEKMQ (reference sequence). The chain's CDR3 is CASSRSLAGGTDTQYF. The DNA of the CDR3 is TGTGCCAGCAGCCGGTCCCTAGCGGGGGGCACAGATACGCAGTATTTT.